This TCR beta chain derives from a study of shared clonotypes between healthy human individuals. With respect to this clone: Antigen unknown.

Study results and caveats: Limited genetic and exposure-history diversity came from having few donors.

The table came from immunoSEQ multiplex PCR; TCRdb's copy has only in-frame clones and leaves some out. The table records some 500,000 clones, about 96% of them present only once. With V trimmed by 5 bases and J by 6 bases, 8 bases remained unmatched. Per the germline V gene, CDR1 is SGHNT and CDR2 is YENEEA. CDR3 size: 14 residues. Sample: naive CD4+ T cells sorted from blood. The subset: CD45RA+ positively selected. The sequence derives from a woman under 40 in good health. The chain employs TRBV11-3 and TRBJ2-7, with 9 nucleotides matching TRBD2. In DNA, the CDR3 is TGTGCCAGCAGCATGGGACTAGCAGCCTCCGAGCAGTACTTC. Translation: CASSMGLAASEQYF.